A single sample is the source of the 18 T cell receptor beta chains below, sequenced in a study of patients and donors after allogeneic stem cell transplantation. TCRdb passed the RT-PCR reads through MiXCR, listing each CDR3 protein once. Of about 200,000 distinct CDR3 sequences listed, 41% are singletons. Sequencing was carried out using blood, either unsorted or a sorted T cell fraction (not recorded which). The source of these receptors is a human donor who was either an allogeneic HSCT recipient or a stem cell or donor lymphocyte infusion donor (not recorded which). It is not recorded whose cells these are; they may come from a transplant donor.

V gene TRBV4-1 combines with J gene TRBJ2-1, with D possibly TRBD2 on 5 matching bases. The CDR3 consists of 15 residues. Between the trimmed V and J ends, which lost 1 base and 7 bases, there was a span of 14 bases. Per germline, CDR1 MGHRA and CDR2 YSYEKL. CDR3 loop: CASSQVEGSVNEQFF. In DNA, the CDR3 is TGCGCCAGCAGCCAAGTCGAAGGGAGTGTTAATGAGCAGTTCTTC.

The V call is TRBV12-3 or TRBV12-4, the J call TRBJ1-1; the D is unclear. This CDR3 spans 14 amino acids. The V gene lost 2 bases and the J gene lost 3 bases, with 10 bases spanning the gap. The CDR3: CASSLSPVYTEAFF. For the CDR3, the DNA is TGTGCCAGCAGTTTAAGCCCGGTATACACTGAAGCTTTCTTT.

This chain connects TRBV25-1 to TRBJ1-2; D is possibly TRBD1 (6 bases). Germline-derived CDR1 and CDR2 are MGHDK and SYGVNS. V gave up 1 base and J gave up 5 bases, with 14 bases separating them. There are 15 residues in the CDR3. CDR3 nucleotides: TGTGCCAGCAGTGAATGGGCAGGGGCACGATATGGCTACACCTTC. It translates to CASSEWAGARYGYTF.

The chain uses TRBV5-1 and TRBJ2-5, with TRBD1 matching 7 bases. CDR1 and CDR2 from the germline V gene are SGHRS and YFSETQ. V dropped 4 bases and J dropped 3; count of bases not matched to a gene: 3. This CDR3 contains 13 residues. The CDR3 bases are TGCGCCAGCAGCCCCGGGACAGAAGAGACCCAGTACTTC. Translation: CASSPGTEETQYF.

V is TRBV5-1 and J is TRBJ2-1, with 8 bases identical to TRBD2. The CDR3 is made up of 14 amino acids. J was trimmed by 7 bases and V by 6 bases; bases with no gene match: 9. The germline CDR1 and CDR2 sequences are SGHRS and YFSETQ. The CDR3 nucleotides read TGCGCCAGCAAGGCGGGAGGACGGGTAAATGAGCAGTTCTTC. Translated: CASKAGGRVNEQFF.

This clonotype has just a few counts. The chain couples TRBV5-5 to TRBJ1-2, with D perhaps matching TRBD1 (5 bases). The germline gives CDR1 SGHKS, CDR2 YYEKEE (reference sequence). This CDR3 comprises 15 residues. V lost 0 bases and J lost 1, with 10 bases in between. CDR3 nucleotide sequence: TGTGCCAGCAGCTTGGCTCCAGGGATTAACTATGGCTACACCTTC. Amino acid sequence: CASSLAPGINYGYTF.

This clonotype was observed a handful of times. The rearrangement joins TRBV12-3 or TRBV12-4 to TRBJ2-1; possibly TRBD1 or TRBD2 for D (6 bases each). The CDR3 is 15 amino acids. Trimming pared 3 bases from V and 6 bases from J, leaving 15 bases between. CDR3 in amino acids: CASSFVRGLSNEQFF. The DNA of the CDR3 is TGTGCCAGCAGTTTTGTCCGGGGGCTGAGCAATGAGCAGTTCTTC.

The chain uses TRBV12-3 or TRBV12-4 and TRBJ1-6; TRBD1 agrees at 8 bases. The CDR3 covers 17 residues. V trimming: 0 bases; J trimming: 3 bases; junction bases outside the gene matches: 4. The chain's CDR3 is CASSLARGQGYNSPLHF. As DNA, the CDR3 is TGTGCCAGCAGTTTAGCGAGAGGACAGGGCTATAATTCACCCCTCCACTTT.

This clonotype was seen at least ten times. This chain's CDR3 is CSLALGEGYTF. CDR3 sequence (DNA): TGCAGCCTGGCCCTCGGAGAGGGCTACACCTTC. The V gene is TRBV29-1, the J gene TRBJ1-2, with D unresolved. Germline CDR1 reads SQVTM; CDR2 reads ANQGSEA. The ends were cut back, 8 bases at V and 8 bases at J, with 15 bases in the middle. CDR3 length: 11 amino acids.

This clonotype was counted once. The V call is TRBV5-8, the J call TRBJ1-2; 7 bases map to TRBD1. The germline CDR1 and CDR2 sequences are SGHTS and YDEGEE. The V gene end was trimmed by 0 bases and the J gene end by 2 bases; junction bases not matched to a gene: 4. The CDR3 totals 15 residues. The CDR3: CASSLAWGQNYGYTF. DNA of the CDR3: TGTGCCAGCAGCTTGGCCTGGGGACAGAACTATGGCTACACCTTC.

This sequence joins TRBV12-3 or TRBV12-4 and TRBJ1-1; D unresolved. V was trimmed by 3 bases and J by 1 base, leaving 9 bases between them. The CDR3 consists of 14 residues. The CDR3: CASSFLGGNTEAFF. The CDR3 DNA reads as TGTGCCAGCAGTTTCTTGGGCGGGAACACTGAAGCTTTCTTT.

The rearrangement links TRBV7-2 to TRBJ2-3; D gene ambiguous. Germline CDR1 is SGHTA and CDR2 is FQGNSA. Trimming pared 5 bases from V and 10 bases from J, leaving 16 bases between. This CDR3 contains 13 residues. CDR3 in amino acids: CASSPEVGGAQYF. The CDR3 DNA sequence: TGTGCCAGCAGCCCAGAGGTCGGTGGGGCGCAGTATTTT.

CDR3 nucleotides: TGTGCCAGCAGCCAAGATTACGGGCCCACAGGGAACACTGAAGCTTTCTTT. It yields the protein CASSQDYGPTGNTEAFF. The chain links TRBV3-1 to TRBJ1-1; D perhaps matches TRBD1 (5 bases). The CDR3 length is 17 residues. In germline, CDR1 is LGHDT, CDR2 YNNKEL (reference sequence). V was clipped by 0 bases and J by 1 base, with 15 bases between them.

The CDR3 nucleotides are TGTGCCAGCAGCTCCCGTAGACAGGGATGGCAAGAGACCCAGTACTTC. This gives the protein CASSSRRQGWQETQYF. The chain couples TRBV12-3 or TRBV12-4 to TRBJ2-5; 7 positions agree with TRBD1. With 6 bases clipped from V and 2 bases from J, the junction kept 12 bases outside the gene matches. This CDR3 has 16 amino acids.

This clonotype was recorded only once. This sequence joins TRBV4-3 and TRBJ2-2; 9 bases are a match to TRBD1. The CDR3 is 17 residues long. The germline V gene has CDR1 LGHNA and CDR2 YSLEER. Losses at the gene ends were 0 bases for V and 5 bases for J; bases not matched to a gene: 7. CDR3 DNA: TGCGCCAGCAGCCAAGATCGAACAGGGGGCAAGACCGGGGAGCTGTTTTTT. This gives the protein CASSQDRTGGKTGELFF.

The CDR3 protein is CASSLRDTYEQFF. CDR3 in DNA: TGCGCCAGCAGCTTACGGGACACCTATGAGCAGTTCTTC. This sequence joins TRBV5-1 and TRBJ2-1; TRBD1 is a possible D gene (6 bases). Trimming took off 2 bases at V and 8 bases at J, with 11 bases between the two ends. Germline assignment: CDR1 SGHRS and CDR2 YFSETQ. The CDR3 is made up of 13 amino acids.

This clonotype was found a few times. The chain uses TRBV6-5 and TRBJ1-1; D is unclear. Trimming shortened V by 0 bases and J by 5 bases, and 10 bases separated the two germline ends. Germline assignment: CDR1 MNHEY and CDR2 SVGAGI. The length of the CDR3 is 14 residues. This chain's CDR3 is CASSYSLVQTEAFF. The CDR3 DNA sequence: TGTGCCAGCAGTTACTCGCTGGTACAGACTGAAGCTTTCTTT.

This clonotype has more than one count but fewer than ten. The chain joins TRBV6-6 to TRBJ1-1; no clear D gene. Germline CDR1 reads MNHNY; CDR2 reads SVGAGI (reference sequence). The CDR3 runs to 12 residues. V lost 5 bases to trimming and J lost 6 bases, with 10 bases between them. CDR3 nucleotides: TGTGCCAGCAGTGGCAGTATATCTGAAGCTTTCTTT. Translated, it gives CASSGSISEAFF.